Below are 31 T cell receptor beta chains sequenced from a single sample in a study of blood T cells in healthy people across ages. Through a sample-barcoded 5' primer and a J-beta primer mix, a second PCR was run for roughly 6 to 12 cycles. In TCRdb, the 5' RACE reads were re-called with MiXCR into one record per CDR3 protein. The sample shows 1.5 million to 2 million distinct CDR3 sequences, about 50% of them seen only once. Sample: blood. The receptors derive from a woman in her thirties or forties in good health.

The chain uses TRBV24-1 and TRBJ2-3; TRBD1 aligns across 9 bases. This CDR3 has 17 residues. The germline V gene has CDR1 KGHDR and CDR2 SFDVKD. V dropped 1 base and J dropped 4; count of bases not matched to a gene: 8. Written as DNA, the CDR3 is TGTGCCACCAGTGATTTTCACCCGGGACAGGGCCCAGATACGCAGTATTTT. It is translated as CATSDFHPGQGPDTQYF.

V and J are TRBV27 and TRBJ2-5; TRBD1 aligns across 8 bases. The CDR3 has 16 residues. Germline V lookup: CDR1 MNHEY, CDR2 SMNVEV (reference sequence). With V trimmed by 1 base and J by 6 bases, 10 bases remained unmatched. The CDR3 here is CASSLWRGQGAQTQYF. DNA for the CDR3: TGTGCCAGCAGTTTATGGAGAGGACAGGGTGCACAGACCCAGTACTTC.

The DNA of the CDR3 is TGTGCCAGCAGTAAGAGGGACAGGGTGAAGAACACTGAAGCTTTCTTT. Amino acid sequence: CASSKRDRVKNTEAFF. The J gene is TRBJ1-1, the V gene TRBV27; 9 bases line up with TRBD1. After removal of 5 bases from V and 1 base from J, the junction contained 8 bases not matched to a gene. CDR1 is MNHEY and CDR2 is SMNVEV in the germline V gene (reference sequence). CDR3 length: 16 amino acids.

The chain has TRBV12-3 or TRBV12-4 and TRBJ2-7; possibly TRBD2 for D (5 bases). V dropped 2 bases and J dropped 9 bases, with 17 bases sitting between them. The CDR3 is made up of 14 amino acids. The CDR3 DNA is TGTGCCAGCAGTTTATGGGCCCCGGGGTCTCCGCAGTACTTC. Amino acid sequence: CASSLWAPGSPQYF.

The chain couples TRBV2 to TRBJ2-1, with D maybe TRBD2 (5 bases). The CDR3 contains 15 residues. From germline, CDR1 is SNHLY and CDR2 FYNNEI. The V end was cut by 7 bases, the J end by 7 bases, with 20 bases between. The CDR3 DNA sequence: TGTGCCAGCATGCCCCGGGGAATAATAGGGAATGAGCAGTTCTTC. The encoded protein is CASMPRGIIGNEQFF.

The V and J genes are TRBV7-8 and TRBJ2-1; TRBD2 aligns across 7 bases. The CDR3 sequence is 12 residues long. The ends lost 9 bases at V and 5 bases at J; junction bases unmatched: 4. CDR1 and CDR2 (germline): SGHVS, FQNEAQ. Written as DNA, the CDR3 is TGTGCCAGTGGGCGGGGGAACAATGAGCAGTTCTTC. Translating gives CASGRGNNEQFF.

The chain combines TRBV11-1 with TRBJ2-1, with D maybe TRBD2 (6 bases). With 1 base removed from V and 8 bases from J, the gap between germline ends came to 15 bases. The CDR3 has 15 residues. Per germline, CDR1 SGHAT and CDR2 FQDESV (reference sequence). The CDR3 is CASSLVGTSGDEQFF. CDR3 coding DNA: TGTGCCAGCAGCTTAGTGGGGACTTCCGGGGATGAGCAGTTCTTC.

This clonotype was counted between two and nine times. The J gene is TRBJ2-7, the V gene TRBV4-2; D may be TRBD1 or TRBD2 (5 bases each). V lost 0 bases and J 0 bases, leaving 12 bases between the germline ends. Germline-derived CDR1 and CDR2 are LGHNA and YNFKEQ. This CDR3 comprises 16 residues. The CDR3 is CASSQEWGSRSYEQYF. In DNA, the CDR3 is TGTGCCAGCAGCCAAGAATGGGGGTCCCGCTCCTACGAGCAGTACTTC.

J is TRBJ2-3 and V is TRBV6-1; perhaps D is TRBD1 or TRBD2 (7 bases each). CDR3 size: 16 residues. V dropped 3 bases and J dropped 4 bases, with 17 bases sitting between them. The V gene's germline CDR1 is MNHNS and CDR2 SASEGT. CDR3 in DNA: TGTGCCAGCAGTGAGCAGGGGGGGGCGGGCGCAGATACGCAGTATTTT. Translated: CASSEQGGAGADTQYF.

This clonotype showed up just a few times. V is TRBV28 and J is TRBJ2-5; a possible D gene is TRBD2 (5 bases). Trimming took off 5 bases at V and 9 bases at J, with 16 bases between the two ends. Germline V gene data show CDR1 as MDHEN and CDR2 as SYDVKM. CDR3 length equals 13 residues. The CDR3, as DNA: TGTGCCAGCAGTCCCCGACCAGTCGGGGCCCAGTACTTC. It codes for CASSPRPVGAQYF.

The chain links TRBV4-2 to TRBJ2-7, with D unresolved. CDR3 length: 15 residues. V was trimmed by 0 bases and J by 0 bases, leaving 9 bases between them. Germline CDR1 is LGHNA and CDR2 is YNFKEQ. The CDR3 loop reads CASSQEDRNSYEQYF. DNA of the CDR3: TGTGCCAGCAGCCAAGAGGATAGGAACTCCTACGAGCAGTACTTC.

This chain connects TRBV4-2 to TRBJ2-1; 10 bases map to TRBD1. The V segment lost 0 bases and the J segment 10 bases; nucleotides outside the gene matches: 9. This CDR3 is 16 amino acids long. The germline V gene encodes CDR1 LGHNA and CDR2 YNFKEQ. This CDR3 is CASSQERTGGWNEQFF. The CDR3 bases are TGTGCCAGCAGCCAAGAACGGACAGGGGGTTGGAACGAGCAGTTCTTC.

The genes are TRBV7-9 and TRBJ2-1; D may match TRBD1 or TRBD2 (5 bases each). Per the germline V gene, CDR1 is SEHNR and CDR2 is FQNEAQ (reference sequence). V was pared by 6 bases and J by 0 bases, with 24 bases between. The CDR3 covers 19 residues. This CDR3 is CASSIDPRDVYSSYNEQFF. The DNA of the CDR3 is TGTGCCAGCAGTATCGACCCCCGGGACGTCTACAGCTCCTACAATGAGCAGTTCTTC. The full variable domain, rest sourced from reference TRBV7-9 and TRBJ2-1, is DTGVSQNPRHKITKRGQNVTFRCDPISEHNRLYWYRQTLGQGPEFLTYFQNEAQLEKSRLLSDRFSAERPKGSFSTLEIQRTEQGDSAMYLCASSIDPRDVYSSYNEQFFGPGTRLTVL.

The chain uses TRBV20-1 and TRBJ2-5, with D perhaps TRBD1 (5 bases). The CDR3 totals 14 residues. Germline loops: CDR1 DFQATT, CDR2 SNEGSKA (reference sequence). V was cut by 0 bases and J by 5 bases, with 13 bases left in between. DNA for the CDR3: TGCAGTGCTAGAGATACGACAGTGGGGGAGACCCAGTACTTC. Translated: CSARDTTVGETQYF.

The chain joins TRBV24-1 to TRBJ2-1, with TRBD1 identical over 8 bases. The length of the CDR3 is 17 residues. Germline CDR1 reads KGHDR; CDR2 reads SFDVKD. Trimming took 4 bases from V and 4 from J; bases not matched to a gene: 11. This chain's CDR3 is CATSDPSTGAYYNEQFF. The CDR3 DNA is TGTGCCACCAGTGACCCCTCGACAGGGGCCTATTACAATGAGCAGTTCTTC.

The gene calls are TRBV9 and TRBJ2-3, with D perhaps matching TRBD2 (7 bases). CDR1 is SGDLS, CDR2 YYNGEE, per germline. V was clipped by 6 bases and J by 1 base, with 15 bases between them. The CDR3 spans 15 residues. Here the CDR3 DNA reads TGTGCCAGCAACGGGCGAGGGGGGGGCACAGATACGCAGTATTTT. Translating it yields CASNGRGGGTDTQYF.

V is TRBV7-2 and J is TRBJ2-2; 8 nucleotides line up with TRBD2. V shed 0 bases and J 4 bases; nucleotides not matched to a gene: 4. Looked up from germline, CDR1 is SGHTA and CDR2 is FQGNSA. The CDR3 runs 16 residues. The CDR3 sequence is CASSLAILAVTGELFF. The CDR3 coding sequence is TGTGCCAGCAGCTTAGCGATACTAGCGGTCACCGGGGAGCTGTTTTTT.

This clonotype has more than one count but fewer than ten. This chain connects TRBV6-2 or TRBV6-3 to TRBJ1-5; no clear D. Germline-derived CDR1 and CDR2 are MNHEY and SVGEGT. V lost 6 bases and J 4 bases, leaving 10 bases between the germline ends. This CDR3 is 13 amino acids long. This CDR3 reads CASSSRPNQPQHF. The CDR3 DNA reads as TGTGCCAGCAGCTCTAGGCCGAATCAGCCCCAGCATTTT.

The V gene is TRBV12-5, the J gene TRBJ2-1; D is possibly TRBD2 (5 bases). CDR1 and CDR2 (germline): LGHNT, FRNRAP. There are 14 residues in the CDR3. V lost 7 bases and J 2 bases, leaving 12 bases between the germline ends. The CDR3 reads CASAFNGAYNEQFF. The DNA of the CDR3 is TGTGCTAGTGCTTTCAACGGGGCCTACAATGAGCAGTTCTTC.

The chain has TRBV7-2 and TRBJ2-1; the match to TRBD2 covers 12 bases. V gave up 5 bases and J gave up 9 bases; unmatched junction bases: 11. The CDR3 length is 16 residues. Germline V gene lookup returns CDR1 SGHTA and CDR2 FQGNSA. The CDR3 loop reads CASSPELAGGSREQFF. The CDR3 nucleotides are TGTGCCAGCAGCCCCGAGCTAGCGGGGGGGTCGCGTGAGCAGTTCTTC. Filled out from reference TRBV7-2 and TRBJ2-1, the complete variable domain reads GAGVSQSPSNKVTEKGKDVELRCDPISGHTALYWYRQSLGQGLEFLIYFQGNSAPDKSGLPSDRFSAERTGGSVSTLTIQRTQQEDSAVYLCASSPELAGGSREQFFGPGTRLTVL.

The J gene is TRBJ1-2, the V gene TRBV4-2; maybe TRBD1 (6 bases). Germline CDR1 LGHNA, CDR2 YNFKEQ. Trimming took 0 bases from V and 2 from J, leaving 19 bases between them. This CDR3 has 18 residues. The CDR3 reads CASSQDPGTFVSNYGYTF. The CDR3 DNA is TGTGCCAGCAGCCAAGACCCCGGGACATTTGTCTCCAACTATGGCTACACCTTC.

This chain links TRBV4-2 with TRBJ2-5; D may correspond to TRBD1 or TRBD2 (5 bases each). The germline V gene encodes CDR1 LGHNA and CDR2 YNFKEQ. V was pared by 0 bases and J by 3 bases, with 11 bases between. This CDR3 is built from 15 residues. The CDR3 spells CASSQEGESKETQYF. In DNA form, the CDR3 reads TGTGCCAGCAGCCAAGAGGGGGAATCCAAAGAGACCCAGTACTTC.

The chain has TRBV24-1 and TRBJ1-1; no clear D. CDR3 size: 14 residues. Per germline, CDR1 KGHDR and CDR2 SFDVKD. V shed 4 bases and J shed 4 bases, with 12 bases lying between them. Here the CDR3 DNA reads TGTGCCACCAGTGAGGGTCCCACGAGCACTGAAGCTTTCTTT. Translated: CATSEGPTSTEAFF.

This chain uses TRBV9 with TRBJ2-1; the match to TRBD2 covers 13 bases. Germline V gives CDR1 SGDLS, CDR2 YYNGEE. The CDR3 sequence is 15 residues long. V dropped 0 bases and J dropped 10; count of bases not matched to a gene: 4. The CDR3 spells CASSVVTSGGAEQFF. The DNA of the CDR3 is TGTGCCAGCAGCGTAGTTACTAGCGGGGGGGCCGAGCAGTTCTTC.

The chain links TRBV13 to TRBJ2-5; TRBD2 matches 9 bases. CDR1 PRHDT and CDR2 FYEKMQ come from the germline V gene (reference sequence). This CDR3 has 16 amino acids. V lost 4 bases, J lost 5 bases, and 11 bases stayed unmatched. CDR3 nucleotides: TGTGCCAGCAGCTCAAAGCGCGGGGGGGCCGGGGAGACCCAGTACTTC. It codes for CASSSKRGGAGETQYF.

This clonotype came up a few times. This chain connects TRBV5-1 to TRBJ2-7; no reliable D call. The CDR3 is 14 amino acids. The V end was cut by 4 bases, the J end by 0 bases, with 11 bases between. Germline lookup yields CDR1 SGHRS and CDR2 YFSETQ. The CDR3 loop is CASSRTPHSYEQYF. CDR3 DNA sequence: TGCGCCAGCAGCCGAACCCCCCACTCCTACGAGCAGTACTTC.

This clonotype was found a few times. This rearrangement joins TRBV28 to TRBJ2-4; maybe TRBD1 (5 bases). The V gene's germline CDR1 is MDHEN and CDR2 SYDVKM. The CDR3 consists of 16 residues. Trimming cost V 5 bases and J 13 bases, with 27 bases left between them. CDR3 DNA sequence: TGTGCCAGCAGTCTCCCGGGTGGGGCGAATCGTTGGGTGCAGTACTTC. Its translation: CASSLPGGANRWVQYF.

This clonotype has only a few counts. The chain recombines TRBV5-1 with TRBJ1-1, with 7 bases lining up with TRBD1. V gave up 0 bases and J gave up 7 bases; unmatched junction bases: 3. The CDR3 is made up of 13 amino acids. Germline CDR1 and CDR2: SGHRS and YFSETQ. CDR3 bases: TGCGCCAGCAGCTTGGGGCAGGGGGGTGAAGCTTTCTTT. It translates to CASSLGQGGEAFF.

This sequence joins TRBV2 and TRBJ2-1; TRBD1 matches at 10 bases. From germline, CDR1 is SNHLY and CDR2 FYNNEI. This CDR3 region has 14 residues. The junction had 8 bases not matched to a gene; V was cut back by 7 bases and J by 8 bases. CDR3 in DNA: TGTGCCAGCATGGGGGACAGGGGTAAGGATGAGCAGTTCTTC. This encodes CASMGDRGKDEQFF.

The chain employs TRBV28 and TRBJ1-2, with 9 bases lining up with TRBD1. Germline CDR1 reads MDHEN; CDR2 reads SYDVKM. CDR3 length equals 15 residues. V gave up 5 bases and J gave up 8 bases; unmatched junction bases: 12. CDR3 sequence: CASSLTRTGDWGYTF. In DNA, the CDR3 is TGTGCCAGCAGTCTAACGCGGACAGGGGATTGGGGCTACACCTTC.

The V and J genes are TRBV18 and TRBJ2-6, with D maybe TRBD1 (6 bases). Germline assignment: CDR1 KGHSH and CDR2 LQKENI. Trimming cost V 6 bases and J 1 base, with 16 bases left between them. This CDR3 spans 17 amino acids. CDR3 loop: CASSLDSPISGANVLTF. CDR3 sequence (DNA): TGTGCCAGCTCTTTGGACAGTCCCATATCTGGGGCCAACGTCCTGACTTTC.